The present T cell receptor (beta chain) was sequenced within a study of cytomegalovirus exposure and HLA in healthy donors. Study-wide background: The Caucasian-associated ancestry cluster contained roughly four fifths of the 300 to 450 genotyped donors.

V lost 1 base, J lost 4 bases, and 7 bases stayed unmatched. The CDR3 extends over 15 amino acids. The germline V gene encodes CDR1 SGHRS and CDR2 YFSETQ. A few counts support this clone. A multiplex PCR was run with 60 Vbeta primers and 13 Jbeta primers. Only in-frame clones appear in the TCRdb table, and some are missing; sequencing was by immunoSEQ multiplex PCR. The table shows roughly 290,000 clones, with about 80% occurring only once. The sequence came from a girl under 10 years old in good health and CMV-seronegative. Sequencing was carried out using PBMCs. The gene calls are TRBV5-1 and TRBJ2-7; 8 positions agree with TRBD1. CDR3 loop: CASSLQVRGLYEQYF. The CDR3, as DNA: TGCGCCAGCAGCTTGCAGGTCAGGGGGCTTTACGAGCAGTACTTC. Full variable domain (rest looked up from reference TRBV5-1 and TRBJ2-7): KAGVTQTPRYLIKTRGQQVTLSCSPISGHRSVSWYQQTPGQGLQFLFEYFSETQRNKGNFPGRFSGRQFSNSRSEMNVSTLELGDSALYLCASSLQVRGLYEQYFGPGTRLTVT.